A selection of T cell receptor beta chains follows, all from one sample in a study of OX40 agonist ivuxolimab in advanced cancers. The data were produced by immunoSEQ multiplex PCR, yet TCRdb's version contains in-frame clones alone and is incomplete. The table has about 76,000 clones, around nine tenths seen once; the top ten hold 2.5% to 3%. The input for sequencing was CD4+ or CD8+ T cells sorted from blood, taken in a trial of the OX40 agonist ivuxolimab. The receptors derive from an adult with an advanced solid tumor such as melanoma, head and neck, liver or kidney cancer. Each CDR3 is given without its conserved first and last residue. Fields, in order: clone size, V gene, CDR3 protein. Clone sizes are given selectively: once, few, many, or a class where the clone is expanded.

size: once; V: TRBV7-9; CDR3: ASSPTGGLTEAF
size: -; V: TRBV11-2; CDR3: ASSPLSEEQF
size: -; V: TRBV7-9; CDR3: ASSLVGSIGLSYEQY
size: -; V: TRBV4-3; CDR3: ASSQVLPSSSQY
size: -; V: TRBV19; CDR3: ASSMDRTSGGQDTQY
size: -; V: TRBV18; CDR3: ASSPRPGTGNEQF
size: few; V: TRBV5-1; CDR3: ASSAGLTGTLPNVLT
size: -; V: TRBV6-5; CDR3: ASSYSRGRGNSPLH
size: -; V: TRBV10-1; CDR3: ASSDKGTSTDTQY
size: -; V: TRBV7-9; CDR3: ASSQYRDKVTDTQY
size: -; V: TRBV5-1; CDR3: ASSLGDGGPETQY
size: -; V: TRBV28; CDR3: ASREVPNTEAF
size: -; V: TRBV10-3; CDR3: AISDPTGAKYNEQF
size: few; V: TRBV19; CDR3: ASSQGRLVEKLF
size: -; V: TRBV5-6; CDR3: ASSLTPLSRTEAF
size: -; V: TRBV11-2; CDR3: ASSETSGGGTDTQY
size: -; V: TRBV7-9; CDR3: ASSLVWTSGGTLQETQY